This T cell receptor (beta chain) was found in a study of shared clonotypes between healthy human individuals. The protocol was immunoSEQ multiplex PCR, while the TCRdb copy is restricted to in-frame clones and leaves out a portion. The sample contains about 1,800,000 clones, approximately 94% of which appear only once. In the naive CD8 group, cells lacked CD45RO and were positively selected for CCR7, so terminally differentiated effector memory CD45RA+ cells were left out. In regard to this clone: Its antigen is not identified.

The CDR3 is 15 residues long. Per the germline V gene, CDR1 is SGHRS and CDR2 is YFSETQ. J was trimmed by 3 bases and V by 4 bases; bases with no gene match: 9. Regarding the study as a whole: Estimated richness was generally greater in naive than memory subsets.

Sequencing input: naive CD8+ T cells sorted from blood. The TCR was taken from a man aged 18 to 35 in good health. This rearrangement joins TRBV5-1 to TRBJ2-7; 8 nucleotides line up with TRBD1. The CDR3: CASSVTHRGVYEQYF. CDR3 bases: TGCGCCAGCAGCGTGACTCACAGGGGGGTCTACGAGCAGTACTTC.